These T cell receptor beta chains were read from a single sample in a study of blood T cell repertoires in COVID-19. Repertoires were generated with immunoSEQ multiplex PCR, while TCRdb's copy carries only in-frame clones and drops some. The table has 27,000 or so clones, around 90% seen once. Sequences were obtained from peripheral blood. The source is a human donor with active COVID-19. The donor label of this sample is uncertain. The CDR3 runs from the conserved cysteine through the conserved F or W. D genes are given only for firm matches. Some rows have no size entry. The others give once, few or many, or a class for an expanded clone.

-,TRBJ1-1,TRBV6-6,-,CASSSSRAEAFF,TGTGCCAGCAGCTCTTCCCGCGCTGAAGCTTTCTTT
-,TRBJ2-2,TRBV10-1,-,CASSESVGATGELFF,TGCGCCAGCAGTGAGTCCGTGGGGGCCACCGGGGAGCTGTTTTTT
-,TRBJ1-2,TRBV7-2,TRBD1,CASSSKQGLGGYTF,TGTGCCAGCAGCTCCAAACAGGGGTTGGGTGGCTACACCTTC
few,TRBJ1-5,TRBV6-6,-,CASSYGQDSNQPQHF,TGTGCCAGCAGTTACGGACAAGATAGCAATCAGCCCCAGCATTTT
-,TRBJ1-6,TRBV5-4,-,CASSLEGRLGSYNSPLHF,TGTGCCAGCAGCTTGGAAGGGAGATTGGGGTCCTATAATTCACCCCTCCACTTT
once,TRBJ2-1,TRBV25-1,TRBD2,CASSPRLAGGRSYNEQFF,TGTGCCAGCAGCCCCCGACTAGCGGGAGGGCGGTCCTACAATGAGCAGTTCTTC
-,TRBJ1-3,TRBV27,TRBD1,CASSLSLQGASGNTIYF,TGTGCCAGCAGTTTATCCTTACAGGGGGCCTCTGGAAACACCATATATTTT
-,TRBJ2-7,TRBV4-2,-,CASSQDRIGDYEQYF,TGTGCCAGCAGCCAAGACCGAATAGGGGACTACGAGCAGTACTTC
-,TRBJ2-7,TRBV12-3/TRBV12-4,TRBD2,CASTRTSGGEQYF,TGTGCCAGCACGCGGACTAGCGGGGGCGAGCAGTACTTC
-,TRBJ2-1,TRBV18,TRBD1,CASSQGGGEQFF,TGTGCCAGCTCACAAGGGGGCGGTGAGCAGTTCTTC
-,TRBJ1-1,TRBV3-1/TRBV3-2,-,CASSQDVTVGRHTEAFF,TGTGCCAGCAGCCAAGATGTGACAGTAGGACGGCACACTGAAGCTTTCTTT
-,TRBJ2-7,TRBV27,-,CASSQGRNEQYF,TGTGCCAGCAGCCAAGGCAGGAACGAGCAGTACTTC
-,TRBJ1-5,TRBV7-9,-,CASSLATGGQPQHF,TGTGCCAGCAGCTTAGCTACGGGGGGCCAGCCCCAGCATTTT
-,TRBJ2-1,TRBV25-1,-,CASSLAGVVDEQFF,TGTGCCAGCAGTCTAGCAGGGGTGGTGGATGAGCAGTTCTTC
few,TRBJ2-7,TRBV2,-,CASQKDASSYEQYF,TGTGCCAGCCAGAAAGATGCAAGCTCCTACGAGCAGTACTTC
-,TRBJ2-7,TRBV19,-,CASSITPGASYEQYF,TGTGCCAGTAGTATCACCCCAGGGGCCTCCTACGAGCAGTACTTC
once,TRBJ1-3,TRBV9,TRBD1,CAGRVIGQGRMSGNTIYF,TGTGCCGGAAGAGTAATCGGACAGGGGAGGATGTCTGGAAACACCATATATTTT
-,TRBJ2-3,TRBV7-6,-,CASSLVGAGRSRTDTQYF,TGTGCCAGCAGCTTAGTAGGGGCAGGGAGGAGTAGAACAGATACGCAGTATTTT
once,TRBJ2-7,TRBV7-9,TRBD1,CASRGTGGEQYF,TGTGCCAGCCGGGGGACAGGGGGCGAGCAGTACTTC
-,TRBJ2-1,TRBV11-1,TRBD2,CASSLGTSAEQFF,TGTGCCAGCAGCTTAGGAACTAGCGCCGAGCAGTTCTTC